A single TCR beta chain is shown here with its context. No antigen is known for it. Germline V gives CDR1 SQVTM, CDR2 ANQGSEA. The CDR3 loop spans 13 amino acids. Trimming shortened V by 5 bases and J by 0 bases, and 11 bases separated the two germline ends. The data stem from a study of cytomegalovirus exposure and HLA in healthy donors. Notes on the study in general: Clonal expansion, a later analysis showed, was greater in HLA-associated TCR beta chains than in equally common others. It was likely that a cluster of highly shared sequence variants was a sequencing artifact. In an earlier analysis, about 87% or about 30%: the productive usage of most TCR beta V segments.

Use of 60 Vbeta and 13 Jbeta primers characterized the PCR. Libraries were prepared by immunoSEQ multiplex PCR; TCRdb keeps only in-frame clonotypes and omits some of them. The sample records under 200,000 clones, roughly 80% being singletons. The sequenced sample was PBMCs. This clonotype was obtained from a woman between 18 and 30 years old in good health and CMV-seronegative. The V call is TRBV29-1, the J call TRBJ2-7; maybe TRBD1 (6 bases). The CDR3 loop is CSVRGHLSYEQYF. CDR3 sequence (DNA): TGCAGCGTTCGGGGACACCTCTCCTACGAGCAGTACTTC.